This T cell receptor beta chain stems from a study of blood T cell repertoires in COVID-19. For the study at large: T cells, B-cell-depleted T cells, or PBMCs supplied cDNA or gDNA.

Trimming pared 0 bases from V and 6 bases from J, leaving 14 bases between. Germline CDR1 reads SGHTA; CDR2 reads FQGNSA. There are 16 residues in the CDR3. Clones were read by immunoSEQ multiplex PCR, and TCRdb kept only the in-frame ones, dropping some. Counted here are a few hundred thousand clones, around 90% occurring once; the ten biggest clones make up 0.7%. Sequencing used peripheral blood. V is TRBV7-2 and J is TRBJ1-4, with D tentatively TRBD1 (6 bases). The sequence was obtained from a human donor in a cohort sampled during active COVID-19. In DNA form, the CDR3 reads TGTGCCAGCAGCTTAGCGGTAGGGGGTATATATGAAAAACTGTTTTTT. Translated: CASSLAVGGIYEKLFF.